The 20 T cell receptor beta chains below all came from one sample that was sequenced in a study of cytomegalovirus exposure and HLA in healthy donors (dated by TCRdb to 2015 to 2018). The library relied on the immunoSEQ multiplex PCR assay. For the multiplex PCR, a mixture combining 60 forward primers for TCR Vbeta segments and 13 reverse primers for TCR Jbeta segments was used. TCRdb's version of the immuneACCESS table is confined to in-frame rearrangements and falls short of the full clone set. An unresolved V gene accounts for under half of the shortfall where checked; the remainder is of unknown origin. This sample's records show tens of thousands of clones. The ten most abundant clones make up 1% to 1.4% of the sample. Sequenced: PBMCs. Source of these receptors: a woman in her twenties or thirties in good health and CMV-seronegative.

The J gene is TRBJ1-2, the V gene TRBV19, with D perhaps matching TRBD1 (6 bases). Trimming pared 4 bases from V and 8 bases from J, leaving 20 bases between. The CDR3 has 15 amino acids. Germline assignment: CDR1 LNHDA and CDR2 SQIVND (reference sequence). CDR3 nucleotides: TGTGCCAGTAGTACCTCTACAGGGCTAGCTGGCGGCTACACCTTC. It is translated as CASSTSTGLAGGYTF. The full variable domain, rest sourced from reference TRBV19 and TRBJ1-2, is DGGITQSPKYLFRKEGQNVTLSCEQNLNHDAMYWYRQDPGQGLRLIYYSQIVNDFQKGDIAEGYSVSREKKESFPLTVTSAQKNPTAFYLCASSTSTGLAGGYTFGSGTRLTVV.

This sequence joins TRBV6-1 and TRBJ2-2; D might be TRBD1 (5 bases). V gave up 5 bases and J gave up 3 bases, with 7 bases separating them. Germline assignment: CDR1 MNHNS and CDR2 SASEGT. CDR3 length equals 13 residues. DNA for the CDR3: TGTGCCAGCAGTTTCAGGGACACCGGGGAGCTGTTTTTT. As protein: CASSFRDTGELFF.

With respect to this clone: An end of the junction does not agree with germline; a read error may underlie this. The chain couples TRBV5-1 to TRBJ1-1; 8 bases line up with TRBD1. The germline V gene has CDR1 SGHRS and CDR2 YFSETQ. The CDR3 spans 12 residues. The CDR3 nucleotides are TGCGCCAACAGCTCGGACAGGGATAGGGCTTTCTTT. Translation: CANSSDRDRAFF.

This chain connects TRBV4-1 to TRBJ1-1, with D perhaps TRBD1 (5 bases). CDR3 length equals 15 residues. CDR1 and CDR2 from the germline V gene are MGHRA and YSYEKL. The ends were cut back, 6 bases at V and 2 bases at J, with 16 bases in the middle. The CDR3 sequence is CASSPAPQDNTEAFF. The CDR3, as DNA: TGCGCCAGCAGTCCTGCCCCACAGGACAACACTGAAGCTTTCTTT.

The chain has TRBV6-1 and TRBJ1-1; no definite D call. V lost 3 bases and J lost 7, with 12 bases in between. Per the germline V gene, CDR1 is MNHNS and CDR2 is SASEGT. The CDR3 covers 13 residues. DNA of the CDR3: TGTGCCAGCAGTGAGGTCGGGAGTATTGAAGCTTTCTTT. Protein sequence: CASSEVGSIEAFF.

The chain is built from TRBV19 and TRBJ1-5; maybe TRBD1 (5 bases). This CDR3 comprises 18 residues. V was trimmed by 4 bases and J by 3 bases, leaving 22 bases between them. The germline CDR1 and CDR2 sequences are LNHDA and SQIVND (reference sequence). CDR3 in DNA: TGTGCCAGTAGTAGTGGACGCGGGACCCTCCCTCCCAATCAGCCCCAGCATTTT. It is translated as CASSSGRGTLPPNQPQHF.

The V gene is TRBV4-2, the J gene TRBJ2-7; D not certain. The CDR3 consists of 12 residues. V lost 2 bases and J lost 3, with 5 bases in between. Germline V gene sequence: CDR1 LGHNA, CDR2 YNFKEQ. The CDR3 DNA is TGTGCCAGCAGCCAATCTCTCTACGAGCAGTACTTC. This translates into CASSQSLYEQYF.

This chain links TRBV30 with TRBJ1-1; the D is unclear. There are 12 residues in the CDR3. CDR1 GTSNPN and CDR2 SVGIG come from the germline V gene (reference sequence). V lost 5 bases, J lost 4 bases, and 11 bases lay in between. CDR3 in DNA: TGTGCCTGGGCCGACGAGGGCACTGAAGCTTTCTTT. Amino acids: CAWADEGTEAFF. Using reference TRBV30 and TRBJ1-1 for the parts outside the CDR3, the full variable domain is SQTIHQWPATLVQPVGSPLSLECTVEGTSNPNLYWYRQAAGRGLQLLFYSVGIGQISSEVPQNLSASRPQDRQFILSSKKLLLSDSGFYLCAWADEGTEAFFGQGTRLTVV.

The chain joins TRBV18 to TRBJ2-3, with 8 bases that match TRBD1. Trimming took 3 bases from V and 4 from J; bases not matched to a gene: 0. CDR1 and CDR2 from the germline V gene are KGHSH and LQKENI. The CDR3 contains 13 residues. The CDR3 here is CASSPTGADTQYF. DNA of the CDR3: TGTGCCAGCTCACCGACAGGGGCAGATACGCAGTATTTT.

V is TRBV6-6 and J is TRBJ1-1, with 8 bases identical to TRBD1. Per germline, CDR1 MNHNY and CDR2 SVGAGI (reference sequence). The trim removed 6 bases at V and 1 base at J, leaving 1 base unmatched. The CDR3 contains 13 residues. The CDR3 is CASRDRGNTEAFF. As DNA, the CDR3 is TGTGCCAGCAGAGACAGGGGGAACACTGAAGCTTTCTTT.

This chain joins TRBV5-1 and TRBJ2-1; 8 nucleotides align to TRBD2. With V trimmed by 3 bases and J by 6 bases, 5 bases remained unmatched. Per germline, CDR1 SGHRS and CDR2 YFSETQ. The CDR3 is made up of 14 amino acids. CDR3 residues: CASSSASGFNEQFF. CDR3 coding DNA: TGCGCCAGCAGCTCCGCTAGCGGGTTCAATGAGCAGTTCTTC.

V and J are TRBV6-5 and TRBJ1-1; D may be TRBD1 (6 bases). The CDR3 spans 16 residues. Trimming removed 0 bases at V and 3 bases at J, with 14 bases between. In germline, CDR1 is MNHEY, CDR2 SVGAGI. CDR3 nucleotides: TGTGCCAGCAGTTACTCTCCCGCAGGGGCAGACACTGAAGCTTTCTTT. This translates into CASSYSPAGADTEAFF.

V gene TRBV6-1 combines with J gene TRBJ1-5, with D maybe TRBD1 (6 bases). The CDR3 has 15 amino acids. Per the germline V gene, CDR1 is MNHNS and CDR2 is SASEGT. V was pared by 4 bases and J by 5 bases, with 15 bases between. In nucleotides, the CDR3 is TGTGCCAGCAGTGTTTGGGACATAGGAGATCAGCCCCAGCATTTT. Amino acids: CASSVWDIGDQPQHF.

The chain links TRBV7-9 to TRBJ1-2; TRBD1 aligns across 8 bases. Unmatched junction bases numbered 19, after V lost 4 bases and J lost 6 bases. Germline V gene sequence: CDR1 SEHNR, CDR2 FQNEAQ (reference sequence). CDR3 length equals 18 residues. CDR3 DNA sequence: TGTGCCAGCAGCTCGAAGGACAGGGCGTCTTTCTTCAGAGATGGCTACACCTTC. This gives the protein CASSSKDRASFFRDGYTF.

CDR3 protein: CASRGEGSGNTIYF. In DNA form, the CDR3 reads TGTGCCAGCAGGGGGGAGGGATCCGGAAACACCATATATTTT. This sequence joins TRBV6-1 and TRBJ1-3, with a possible D match to TRBD1 (5 bases). V was cut by 6 bases and J by 4 bases, with 13 bases left in between. Germline V gives CDR1 MNHNS, CDR2 SASEGT. CDR3 length: 14 amino acids.

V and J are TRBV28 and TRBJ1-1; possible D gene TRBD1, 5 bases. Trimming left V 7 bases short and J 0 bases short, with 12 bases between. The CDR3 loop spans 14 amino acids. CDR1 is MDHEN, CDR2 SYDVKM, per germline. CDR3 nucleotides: TGTGCCAGCACCCTCAGGGCGATGAACACTGAAGCTTTCTTT. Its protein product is CASTLRAMNTEAFF.

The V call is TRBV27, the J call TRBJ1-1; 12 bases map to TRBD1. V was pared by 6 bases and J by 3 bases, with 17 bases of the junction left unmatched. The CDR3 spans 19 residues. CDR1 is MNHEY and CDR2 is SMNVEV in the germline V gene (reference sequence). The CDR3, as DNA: TGTGCCAGCAGAAATTCCAAGATAAGGGACAGGGGGCTGGACACTGAAGCTTTCTTT. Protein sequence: CASRNSKIRDRGLDTEAFF.

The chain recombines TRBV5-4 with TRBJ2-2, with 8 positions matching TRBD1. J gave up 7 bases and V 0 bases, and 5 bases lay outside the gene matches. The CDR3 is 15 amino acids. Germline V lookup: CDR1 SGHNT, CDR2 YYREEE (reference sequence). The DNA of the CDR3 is TGTGCCAGCAGCTTGGAGGACAGGGATGGCGGGGAGCTGTTTTTT. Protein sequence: CASSLEDRDGGELFF.

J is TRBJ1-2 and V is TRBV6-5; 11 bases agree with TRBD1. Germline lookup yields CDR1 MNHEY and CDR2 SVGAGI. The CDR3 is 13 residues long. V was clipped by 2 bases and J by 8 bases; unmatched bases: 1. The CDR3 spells CASSYRTGGGYTF. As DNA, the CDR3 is TGTGCCAGCAGTTACCGGACAGGGGGCGGCTACACCTTC.

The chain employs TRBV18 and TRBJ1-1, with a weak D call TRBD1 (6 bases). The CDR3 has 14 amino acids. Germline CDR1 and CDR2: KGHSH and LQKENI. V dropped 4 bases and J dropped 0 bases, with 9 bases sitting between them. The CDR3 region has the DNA TGTGCCAGCTCACAAGGACAGTTGAACACTGAAGCTTTCTTT. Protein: CASSQGQLNTEAFF.